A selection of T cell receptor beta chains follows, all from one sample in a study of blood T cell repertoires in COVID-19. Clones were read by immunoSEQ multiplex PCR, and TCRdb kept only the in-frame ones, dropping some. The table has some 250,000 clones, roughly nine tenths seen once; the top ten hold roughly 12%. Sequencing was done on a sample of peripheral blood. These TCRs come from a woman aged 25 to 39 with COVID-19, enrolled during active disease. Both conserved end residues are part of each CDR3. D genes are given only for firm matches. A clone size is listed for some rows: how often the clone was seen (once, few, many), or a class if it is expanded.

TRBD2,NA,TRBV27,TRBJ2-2,TGTGCCAGCACTAGCGGGGGGGCGGTCGGGGAGCTGTTTTTT,CASTSGGAVGELFF
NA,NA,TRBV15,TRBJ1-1,TGTGCCACCAGCACGGACAGGAACACTGAAGCTTTCTTT,CATSTDRNTEAFF
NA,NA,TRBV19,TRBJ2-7,TGTGCCAGTACCTCGGGACACGACTACGAGCAGTACTTC,CASTSGHDYEQYF
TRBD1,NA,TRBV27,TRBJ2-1,TGTGCCATTTCCGGGACAGGGCGAGTCAATGAGCAGTTCTTC,CAISGTGRVNEQFF
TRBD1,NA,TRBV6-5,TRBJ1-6,TGTGCCAGCAGGGGACAGGGGGCCGTGTATTCACCCCTCCACTTT,CASRGQGAVYSPLHF
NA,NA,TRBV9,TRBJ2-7,TGTGCCAGCAGCGTAGAAGAGGGCTACGAGCAGTACTTC,CASSVEEGYEQYF
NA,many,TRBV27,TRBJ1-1,TGTGCCAGCAGTTTATACCCGGTTGGCACTGAAGCTTTCTTT,CASSLYPVGTEAFF
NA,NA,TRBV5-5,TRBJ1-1,TGTGCCAGCAGCTTTATTACGTTCGGCACTGAAGCTTTCTTT,CASSFITFGTEAFF
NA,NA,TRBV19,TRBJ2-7,TGTGCCAGTAGTATTGTCGGGGGGCAAGACGAGCAGTACTTC,CASSIVGGQDEQYF
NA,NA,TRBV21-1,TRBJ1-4,TGTGCCAGCAGCAAAGCGTCGGAAAAACTGTTTTTT,CASSKASEKLFF
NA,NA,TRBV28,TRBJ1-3,TGTGCCAGCAGTTTAGGAGCCTCTGGAAACACCATATATTTT,CASSLGASGNTIYF
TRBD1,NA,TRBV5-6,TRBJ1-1,TGTGCCAGCAGCCCAGGGGGGAACACTGAAGCTTTCTTT,CASSPGGNTEAFF
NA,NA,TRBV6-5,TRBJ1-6,TGTGCCAGCACTGCGGGCAATTCACCCCTCCACTTT,CASTAGNSPLHF
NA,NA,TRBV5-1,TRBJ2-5,TGCGCCAGCAGCTTCGAGGGGGGGCAGGAGACCCAGTACTTC,CASSFEGGQETQYF
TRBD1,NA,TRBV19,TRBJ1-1,TGTGCCAGTAGTGCGCAGGGGGCAGGTGAAGCTTTCTTT,CASSAQGAGEAFF
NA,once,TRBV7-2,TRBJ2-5,TGTGCCAGCAGCCCACGAGGGTCCTCTTACTTC,CASSPRGSSYF
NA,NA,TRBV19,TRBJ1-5,TGTGCCAGTAGTATAGGCGGACAGCTCAATCAGCCCCAGCATTTT,CASSIGGQLNQPQHF
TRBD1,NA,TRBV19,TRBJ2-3,TGTGCCAGTAGTGACAGGGGCGGTGGTAGAGATACGCAGTATTTT,CASSDRGGGRDTQYF
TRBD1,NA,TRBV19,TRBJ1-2,TGTGCCAGTAGTTTCGGGACAGGACCTTTGAATGGCTACACCTTC,CASSFGTGPLNGYTF
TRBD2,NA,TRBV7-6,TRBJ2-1,TGTGCCAGCAGCCACCGCGGGAGCTCCTACAATGAGCAGTTCTTC,CASSHRGSSYNEQFF
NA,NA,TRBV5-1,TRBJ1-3,TGCGCCAGCAGCTTGAGTCAGGGGCCGGGAAACACCATATATTTT,CASSLSQGPGNTIYF
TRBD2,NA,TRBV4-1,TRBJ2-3,TGCGCCACCACTCCGGGGCCGGGGGGAGATACGCAGTATTTT,CATTPGPGGDTQYF
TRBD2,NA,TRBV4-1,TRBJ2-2,TGCGCCAGCAGCCAAGATAGGGGCGGGGGGACCGGGGAGCTGTTTTTT,CASSQDRGGGTGELFF
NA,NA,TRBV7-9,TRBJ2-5,TGTGCCAGCAGCTCCCGGTACTCAGAGACCCAGTACTTC,CASSSRYSETQYF
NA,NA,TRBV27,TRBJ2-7,TGTGCCAGCTCCCCATCATGGCCCTACGAGCAGTACTTC,CASSPSWPYEQYF
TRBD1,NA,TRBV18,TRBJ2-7,TGTGCCAGCTCACTTTTCGAGGGGGCTAGCGAGCAGTACTTC,CASSLFEGASEQYF
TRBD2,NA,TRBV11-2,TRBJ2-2,TGTGCCAGCAGCTCTTTAGCGGGGGCGACGAACACCGGGGAGCTGTTTTTT,CASSSLAGATNTGELFF
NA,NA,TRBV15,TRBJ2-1,TGTGCCACCAGCAGAGAGGACCCCCAGGGATCCAATGAGCAGTTCTTC,CATSREDPQGSNEQFF
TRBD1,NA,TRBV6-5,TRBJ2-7,TGTGCCAGCAGAAGACAGGGCCAGGTGGACGAGCAGTACTTC,CASRRQGQVDEQYF
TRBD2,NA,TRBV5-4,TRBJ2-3,TGTGCCAGCAGCTTGGTCGCGGGGGGGCCGACAGATACGCAGTATTTT,CASSLVAGGPTDTQYF
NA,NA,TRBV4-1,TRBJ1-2,TGCGCCAGCAGCCAAGATTACTCCGCCCTTAACTATGGCTACACCTTC,CASSQDYSALNYGYTF
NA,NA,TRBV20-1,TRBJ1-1,TGCAGTGCTAGTTTGGGGCGTGACACTGAAGCTTTCTTT,CSASLGRDTEAFF
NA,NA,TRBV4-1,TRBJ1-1,TGCGCCAGCAGCGTTGGACAGCCTAACACTGAAGCTTTCTTT,CASSVGQPNTEAFF
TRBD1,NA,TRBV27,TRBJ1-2,TGTGCCAGCAGTACAGGGGGCGAATATGGCTACACCTTC,CASSTGGEYGYTF
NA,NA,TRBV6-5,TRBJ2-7,TGTGCCAGCGGTTTGATGCTAGCCCAATCCTACGAGCAGTACTTC,CASGLMLAQSYEQYF
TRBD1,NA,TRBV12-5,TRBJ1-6,TGTGCGAGACCAAGGACAGGCCTCCACTTT,CARPRTGLHF
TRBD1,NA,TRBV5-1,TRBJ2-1,TGCGCCAGCAATTGGGGCTCCGGGACAGGGAATGAGCAGTTCTTC,CASNWGSGTGNEQFF
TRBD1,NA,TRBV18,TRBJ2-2,TGTGCCAGCTCCGGGACAGTATACGGGGAGCTGTTTTTT,CASSGTVYGELFF
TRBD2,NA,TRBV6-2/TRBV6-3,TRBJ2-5,TGTGCCAGCAGTTCAGGAGCGGGGCAGGAGACCCAGTACTTC,CASSSGAGQETQYF
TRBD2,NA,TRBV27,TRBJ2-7,TGTGCCAGCAGTTCCTTCAGCGGGGGGGCCCTCGAGCAGTACTTC,CASSSFSGGALEQYF
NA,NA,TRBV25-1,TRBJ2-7,TGTGCCAGCAGTGTAGGCAGGGCCCACGAGCAGTACTTC,CASSVGRAHEQYF
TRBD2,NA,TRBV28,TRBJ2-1,TGTGCCAGCTCCACTAGCGGGGGTCCCTACAATGAGCAGTTCTTC,CASSTSGGPYNEQFF
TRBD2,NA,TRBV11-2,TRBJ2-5,TGTGCCAGCAGCACCGGGGGGGCTCCCATGGAGACCCAGTACTTC,CASSTGGAPMETQYF
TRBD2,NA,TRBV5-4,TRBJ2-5,TGTGCCAGCAGCTTGGGACTAGCGGGGCAAGAGACCCAGTACTTC,CASSLGLAGQETQYF
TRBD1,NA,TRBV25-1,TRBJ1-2,TGTGCCAGCAGTGAACAGACAGGGGGAACGTCTGGCTACACCTTC,CASSEQTGGTSGYTF
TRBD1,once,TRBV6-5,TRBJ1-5,TGTGCCAGCAAAACGGGACAGACTAGCAATCAGCCCCAGCATTTT,CASKTGQTSNQPQHF
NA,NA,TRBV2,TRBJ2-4,TGTGCCAGCAGTGAACAGGGGTCCATTCAGTACTTC,CASSEQGSIQYF
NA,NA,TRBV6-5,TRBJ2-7,TGTGCCAGCAGCCGGTCAAGGGGGTCCAACGAGCAGTACTTC,CASSRSRGSNEQYF
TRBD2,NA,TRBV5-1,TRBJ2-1,TGCGCCAGCAGCATTAGCGGGGGGAGCTACAATGAGCAGTTCTTC,CASSISGGSYNEQFF
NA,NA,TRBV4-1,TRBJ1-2,TGCGCCAGCAGCCAGTTACAGAACTATGGCTACACCTTC,CASSQLQNYGYTF
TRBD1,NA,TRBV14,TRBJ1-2,TGTGCCAGCAGCCGCAACCGGGACAGGGAGGGGACCTTC,CASSRNRDREGTF
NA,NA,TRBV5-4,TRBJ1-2,TGTGCCAGCAGCTTGCGGCCGAGCCCAGGCTATGGCTACACCTTC,CASSLRPSPGYGYTF
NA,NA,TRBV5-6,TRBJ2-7,TGTGCCAGCAGCTTGGGCACACCTCACGTTGGGTACTTC,CASSLGTPHVGYF
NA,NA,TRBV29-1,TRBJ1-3,TGCAGCGTTGAAGGGGGAGATGGAAACACCATATATTTT,CSVEGGDGNTIYF
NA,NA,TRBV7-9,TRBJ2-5,TGTGCCAGCAGCTTCCGGAACCCCGGGGAGACCCAGTACTTC,CASSFRNPGETQYF